What follows are 15 T cell receptor beta chains derived from one specimen sequenced in a study of blood T cell repertoires in COVID-19. Repertoires were generated with immunoSEQ multiplex PCR, while TCRdb's copy carries only in-frame clones and drops some. Here the sample spans approximately 100,000 clones, about 87% being singletons. The sample taken for sequencing was peripheral blood. These receptors were taken from a human donor in a cohort sampled during active COVID-19.

This clone was recorded only once. The chain links TRBV24-1 to TRBJ2-6, with 9 bases lining up with TRBD1. Germline CDR1 and CDR2: KGHDR and SFDVKD. This CDR3 is 17 amino acids long. With 3 bases clipped from V and 2 bases from J, the junction kept 4 bases outside the gene matches. The CDR3 here is CATSDPTGGAGANVLTF. CDR3 bases: TGTGCCACCAGTGATCCTACAGGGGGCGCTGGGGCCAACGTCCTGACTTTC.

This clone was detected only once. The CDR3 DNA is TGTGCCAGCAGCGCCGGACTGTACAGGGGGAACATTCAGTACTTC. It codes for CASSAGLYRGNIQYF. The chain uses TRBV5-8 and TRBJ2-4, with TRBD1 matching over 8 bases. CDR1 is SGHTS and CDR2 is YDEGEE in the germline V gene. The CDR3 is 15 amino acids. After removal of 4 bases from V and 7 bases from J, the junction contained 10 bases not matched to a gene.

This clone has only one observation. The V call is TRBV18, the J call TRBJ1-2; 8 bases map to TRBD1. From germline, CDR1 is KGHSH and CDR2 LQKENI. This CDR3 contains 14 residues. The V and J ends lost 3 bases and 2 bases, in that order; junction bases with no gene match: 2. The CDR3 sequence: CASSPRQGNYGYTF. CDR3 nucleotide sequence: TGTGCCAGCTCACCTAGACAGGGGAACTATGGCTACACCTTC.

This chain uses TRBV11-1 with TRBJ2-1; maybe TRBD1 (6 bases). The germline CDR1 and CDR2 sequences are SGHAT and FQDESV (reference sequence). The CDR3 is made up of 15 amino acids. Between the trimmed V and J ends, which lost 4 bases and 3 bases, there was a span of 13 bases. The CDR3 protein is CASSSYTGNYNEQFF. The CDR3 DNA reads as TGTGCCAGCAGCTCATACACAGGGAACTACAATGAGCAGTTCTTC.

The V gene is TRBV25-1, the J gene TRBJ1-1; D might be TRBD1 (5 bases). Germline CDR1 and CDR2: MGHDK and SYGVNS. Trimming removed 3 bases from V and 11 bases from J, with 10 bases in between. The CDR3 length is 11 residues. As DNA, the CDR3 is TGTGCCAGCAGTGAGATCGGGGGGGCTTTCTTT. Encoded protein: CASSEIGGAFF.

The chain is built from TRBV5-1 and TRBJ2-7, with a possible D match to TRBD2 (5 bases). The length of the CDR3 is 14 residues. In germline, CDR1 is SGHRS, CDR2 YFSETQ. V was cut by 4 bases and J by 1 base, with 12 bases left in between. The CDR3 nucleotides read TGCGCCAGCAGCCCGGCTCCGGGGTCCTACGAGCAGTACTTC. Translation gives CASSPAPGSYEQYF. The full variable domain, in which reference TRBV5-1 and TRBJ2-7 provide the parts outside the CDR3, is KAGVTQTPRYLIKTRGQQVTLSCSPISGHRSVSWYQQTPGQGLQFLFEYFSETQRNKGNFPGRFSGRQFSNSRSEMNVSTLELGDSALYLCASSPAPGSYEQYFGPGTRLTVT.

The rearrangement joins TRBV7-2 to TRBJ2-7, with 11 bases lining up with TRBD2. This CDR3 spans 16 amino acids. The germline V gene has CDR1 SGHTA and CDR2 FQGNSA. J was trimmed by 3 bases and V by 5 bases; bases with no gene match: 9. The CDR3 spells CASSQDSGRAIYEQYF. DNA for the CDR3: TGTGCCAGCAGCCAAGATAGCGGGAGGGCCATCTACGAGCAGTACTTC.

This sequence joins TRBV4-1 and TRBJ2-7, with 11 bases aligning to TRBD2. There are 15 residues in the CDR3. J lost 4 bases, V lost 2 bases, and 4 bases had no gene match. Germline CDR1 MGHRA, CDR2 YSYEKL. Written as DNA, the CDR3 is TGCGCCAGCAGCCAACAACTAGCGGGAGTGTACGAGCAGTACTTC. Its protein is CASSQQLAGVYEQYF.

The chain is built from TRBV5-6 and TRBJ2-3, with D possibly matching TRBD2 (5 bases). Germline loops: CDR1 SGHDT, CDR2 YYEEEE. There are 13 residues in the CDR3. V gave up 0 bases and J gave up 8 bases, with 10 bases separating them. The chain's CDR3 is CASSLVPSGTQYF. For the CDR3, the DNA is TGTGCCAGCAGCTTGGTCCCGAGCGGTACGCAGTATTTT.

This chain connects TRBV19 to TRBJ1-2; D is undetermined. V was shortened by 3 bases and J by 5 bases, with 13 bases between the two germline ends. This CDR3 is 14 amino acids long. The V gene's germline CDR1 is LNHDA and CDR2 SQIVND (reference sequence). The CDR3 reads CASSMRVMAYGYTF. CDR3 sequence (DNA): TGTGCCAGTAGTATGAGGGTGATGGCTTATGGCTACACCTTC.

The chain joins TRBV28 to TRBJ1-2; D is possibly TRBD1 (6 bases). The germline V and J ends were trimmed by 8 bases and 8 bases, with 18 bases remaining between them. CDR3 length: 13 amino acids. Germline V lookup: CDR1 MDHEN, CDR2 SYDVKM. CDR3 residues: CASGVATTGGYTF. The DNA for the CDR3 is TGTGCCAGCGGGGTCGCGACAACAGGGGGCTACACCTTC.

The V and J genes are TRBV5-1 and TRBJ1-1; D is unclear. This CDR3 spans 14 amino acids. V gave up 0 bases and J gave up 3 bases, with 9 bases separating them. Germline V lookup: CDR1 SGHRS, CDR2 YFSETQ. CDR3 loop: CASSLGAGDTEAFF. In DNA form, the CDR3 reads TGCGCCAGCAGCTTGGGGGCGGGAGACACTGAAGCTTTCTTT. The full variable domain, its missing parts supplied by reference TRBV5-1 and TRBJ1-1, is KAGVTQTPRYLIKTRGQQVTLSCSPISGHRSVSWYQQTPGQGLQFLFEYFSETQRNKGNFPGRFSGRQFSNSRSEMNVSTLELGDSALYLCASSLGAGDTEAFFGQGTRLTVV.

The gene calls are TRBV7-2 and TRBJ2-7; 11 bases align to TRBD1. This CDR3 has 14 residues. Losses at the gene ends were 5 bases for V and 7 bases for J; bases not matched to a gene: 7. Germline assignment: CDR1 SGHTA and CDR2 FQGNSA. CDR3 sequence: CASSLDRGREEQYF. Written as DNA, the CDR3 is TGTGCCAGCAGCCTGGACAGGGGGCGCGAGGAGCAGTACTTC. Variable domain in full (rest from reference TRBV7-2 and TRBJ2-7): GAGVSQSPSNKVTEKGKDVELRCDPISGHTALYWYRQSLGQGLEFLIYFQGNSAPDKSGLPSDRFSAERTGGSVSTLTIQRTQQEDSAVYLCASSLDRGREEQYFGPGTRLTVT.

V usage is TRBV15 and J usage is TRBJ2-1; TRBD2 matches 9 bases. Germline trimming cut 8 bases from V and 4 bases from J; bases unmatched to any gene: 9. This CDR3 is built from 15 residues. From germline, CDR1 is LNHNV and CDR2 YYDKDF (reference sequence). CDR3 sequence: CATLPREGLYNEQFF. The DNA for the CDR3 is TGTGCCACCCTTCCGCGGGAGGGATTATACAATGAGCAGTTCTTC.

The chain recombines TRBV6-1 with TRBJ2-7, with TRBD1 matching over 9 bases. V was pared by 2 bases and J by 1 base, with 3 bases of the junction left unmatched. The CDR3 contains 15 residues. Germline CDR1 and CDR2: MNHNS and SASEGT. CDR3 DNA sequence: TGTGCCAGCAGTGAATCAGGACAGGGGTCCTACGAGCAGTACTTC. Protein sequence: CASSESGQGSYEQYF.